This TCR beta chain was captured by sequencing in a study of T-cell reconstitution after alpha-beta-depleted transplantation in children. Germline V lookup: CDR1 SGHKS, CDR2 YYEKEE (reference sequence). The CDR3 loop spans 14 amino acids. V gave up 0 bases and J gave up 1 base, with 6 bases separating them. Many counts were recorded for this clonotype. Preparation of the TCRbeta library involved a method that used unique molecular identifiers. TCRdb re-called the PCR reads through MiXCR, storing one row per CDR3 protein. The data contain around 370,000 distinct CDR3 sequences, approximately 10% of them singletons.

This chain uses TRBV5-5 with TRBJ2-3; D may be TRBD1 (6 bases). The input for sequencing was PBMCs from the stem cell graft donor, taken from the stem cell graft. The receptor comes from a human donor who donated a stem cell graft to a child with acute lymphoblastic leukemia. In DNA form, the CDR3 reads TGTGCCAGCAGCTTGGACAGGGGCACAGATACGCAGTATTTT. Protein sequence: CASSLDRGTDTQYF.